The entry below gives a single TCR beta chain sequence along with its context. What antigen it recognizes has not been identified. Base qualities are missing; no much larger clone stands one base away. This entry is derived from a study of shared clonotypes between healthy human individuals (dated by TCRdb to 2020 to 2021). About the investigation overall: The cohort included a few men and a couple of women between 18 and 49 years of age. Per donor, leukapheresis produced somewhere between about 0.85 and 8.9 billion PBMCs. Blood TCR repertoires of five healthy adults were deeply sequenced to estimate repertoire size and the extent of clonotype sharing between individuals. To increase sequencing depth and limit assay-specific biases, different laboratories used diverse techniques to prepare libraries and sequence TCR repertoires. Per donor, three plates each were used for CD4 naive and CD4 memory, two for CD8 naive, and one for CD8 memory.

The germline V gene encodes CDR1 SGHAT and CDR2 FQNNGV. The junction shows trimming of 1 base on V and 3 bases on J, and the gene matches do not reach 8 bases of it. Including cysteine and phenylalanine, the CDR3 has 17 amino acids. Kept here is only the CDR3 DNA, which spans 51 bases and is read in frame from base 1. The donors were healthy, HIV-negative adults who had no recently reported acute infections or vaccinations. Only Caucasian adults living in Nashville, Tennessee, USA were represented among the donors. CD4+ T cells were enriched through magnetic negative selection, after which naive cells were positively selected on CD45RA and the remaining negative fraction served as the memory subset. Blood was collected by leukapheresis, and PBMCs were isolated by Ficoll-Histopaque density gradient centrifugation and then cryopreserved in liquid nitrogen vapor phase. Analytical flow cytometry was used to check the purity and quantity of each magnetically sorted T cell population. From each sorted fraction, genomic DNA was isolated and quantified by UV absorbance on a Nanodrop 2000c.

The full study reports these points: Because the study included a small number of donors, the genetic and exposure-history diversity represented was limited. Sampling was restricted to blood, and TCR repertoires in tissues likely differ from the TCR repertoires found in blood. Clonotypes shared by all four sorted-subset donors showed higher generation probabilities than non-shared clonotypes. Pairwise subsampling indicated that sequencing depth was expected to affect the degree of clonotype sharing among donors. When several donors were compared, the shared fraction of clonotypes was 5% to 6.5% for naive CD4, roughly 3.4% for naive CD8, about 2.5% for memory CD4, and about 0.36% for memory CD8. Naive subsets generally had larger estimated clonotype richness than memory subsets. Rarefaction of sorted-subset datasets indicated incomplete sequencing despite the large sequencing depth.

Using the deep immunoSEQ assay, TCR CDR3 regions were amplified from genomic DNA by multiplex PCR. Extracted genomic DNA from each cell subset was distributed evenly across all wells of several immunoSEQ 96-well plates, and each plate was treated as a replicate. For sorted subsets, each replicate PCR was loaded with 150 to 250 ng genomic DNA, equivalent to 30,000 to 35,000 T cell genomes. Purified libraries were measured with a Qubit 3.0 fluorometer, size-checked on a Bioanalyzer 2100, and measured again with the KAPA Library Quantification kit. Every immunoSEQ 96-well plate was sequenced on a dedicated single-read 150-cycle Illumina NextSeq 550 flow cell. Turning to the authors' computational methods: Because the immunoSEQ output included only junctional sequences and no quality scores, the filtering could not be the same as the filtering used for full-length reads. Sequences were annotated with PyIR, a Python wrapper for IgBLAST v1.9, and V/J genes and CDR3 were assigned using IMGT germline references. Reads were filtered out if the reads had weak V/J assignments (E-value above 1e-6), no CDR3, stop codons, out-of-frame junctions, or ambiguous translated residues. V3J clonotypes were defined as sequences sharing the same inferred V gene, J gene, and CDR3 amino acid sequence. Percentage overlap between repertoires was calculated by dividing the number of shared unique clonotypes by the size of the smaller repertoire. Richness of each repertoire was evaluated using RTK rarefaction, the Chao1 estimator, and Recon v2.1 estimates of unobserved clonotypes. Generation probabilities were computed with OLGA for all TCRbeta clonotypes obtained by the gDNA method from several donors. Sourced from immuneACCESS, this table was stored by TCRdb with only in-frame sequences that have V and J called. A share of the clones is absent; for the studies checked, an unresolved V gene accounts for under half, and the remainder has no known explanation. The DNA gave D and trimming, while V, J and clone size come from that table. In all, the sample holds some 1,600,000 clones, and 98% of those were seen once. The ten largest clones capture less than 0.55% of the sample.

The rearrangement joined TRBV11-2 to TRBJ2-2, with 7 middle bases fitting TRBD2. The clonotype was recovered from a man aged 30-40 years in good health. Source material: naive CD4+ T cells sorted from blood. This specimen's cell subset or site label, per the study, means: CD45RA+ positively selected. For the CDR3, the sequence is CASSLGLLAVHTGELFF. The DNA sequence follows: TGTGCCAGCAGCTTAGGCTTGCTAGCGGTTCACACCGGGGAGCTGTTTTTT.